This T cell receptor beta chain derives from a study of blood T cell repertoires in COVID-19. CDR3 size: 11 residues. Looked up from germline, CDR1 is SQVTM and CDR2 is ANQGSEA. The V end lost 6 bases, the J end lost 8 bases, and 13 bases lay between the germline ends. TCRdb keeps only in-frame clones here, not all; method: immunoSEQ multiplex PCR. The table has around 150,000 clones, roughly 80% seen once; the top ten hold 4%. This chain connects TRBV29-1 to TRBJ1-2; D remains unclear. The sequenced sample consisted of peripheral blood. This TCR was recovered from a woman aged 60-75 years with acute or convalescent COVID-19. The CDR3 is CSVPQVDGYTF. In DNA, the CDR3 is TGCAGCGTCCCCCAGGTCGACGGCTACACCTTC.